This T cell receptor (beta chain) was obtained from a study of blood T cell repertoires in COVID-19. Study in general: Acute and convalescent COVID-19 samples came from the United States, Italy and Spain. T cells, B-cell-depleted T cells, or PBMCs provided the cDNA or gDNA that served as material.

This CDR3 has 16 residues. The ends lost 3 bases at V and 6 bases at J; junction bases unmatched: 14. Germline V gene data show CDR1 as SGHRS and CDR2 as YFSETQ. Source study methods: Amplifying reference gene primers gave estimates of nucleated cell counts. The assay was immunoSEQ multiplex PCR, and TCRdb's table has in-frame clones only and misses some. V, J and clone size are those of that table, while D and trimming were read from the DNA. Of some 260,000 clones listed, around 90% were seen once; the top ten hold about 0.7%. The source material was peripheral blood. The chain couples TRBV5-1 to TRBJ1-2; 7 bases match TRBD1. The receptor was isolated from a human donor in a cohort sampled during active COVID-19. CDR3 sequence reads: CASSSQIRQGTNGYTF. The CDR3 nucleotides are TGCGCCAGCAGCTCACAGATTCGACAGGGAACAAATGGCTACACCTTC.